The rows below give T cell receptor beta chains drawn from one sample of a study of chemoradiotherapy in HPV16-positive cancers. The table came from immunoSEQ multiplex PCR; TCRdb's copy has only in-frame clones and leaves some out. This sample's clone table lists 4 clones. Material: tumor tissue, obtained from a patient who underwent chemoradiotherapy. These receptors all stem from a human donor with HPV-associated anogenital cancer. Both conserved end residues are part of each CDR3. A D gene is named only where the DNA matches it firmly. Not every row has a clone size; where given, it reads once, few, many or a size class.

clone_size j_call d_call v_call cdr3_aa cdr3_nt
. TRBJ2-2 . TRBV30 CAWNGAGELFF TGTGCCTGGAATGGTGCCGGGGAGCTGTTTTTT
few TRBJ2-7 . TRBV28 CASSSWTAYREQYF TGTGCCAGCAGCAGCTGGACGGCATACCGGGAGCAGTACTTC
. TRBJ1-5 TRBD1 TRBV4-3 CASSQTGDNQPQHF TGCGCCAGCAGCCAAACAGGGGACAATCAGCCCCAGCATTTT